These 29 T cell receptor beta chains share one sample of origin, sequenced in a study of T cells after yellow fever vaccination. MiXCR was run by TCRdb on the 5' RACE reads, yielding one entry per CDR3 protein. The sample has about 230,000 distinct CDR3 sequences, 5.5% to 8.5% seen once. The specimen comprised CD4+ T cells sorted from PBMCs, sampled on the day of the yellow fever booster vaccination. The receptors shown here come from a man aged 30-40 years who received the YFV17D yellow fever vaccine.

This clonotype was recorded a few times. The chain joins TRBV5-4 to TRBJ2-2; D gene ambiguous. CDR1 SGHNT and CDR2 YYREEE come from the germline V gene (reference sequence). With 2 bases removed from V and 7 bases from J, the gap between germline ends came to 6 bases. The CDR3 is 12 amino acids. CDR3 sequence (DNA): TGTGCCAGCAGCTTCCGTAACGGGGAGCTGTTTTTT. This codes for CASSFRNGELFF.

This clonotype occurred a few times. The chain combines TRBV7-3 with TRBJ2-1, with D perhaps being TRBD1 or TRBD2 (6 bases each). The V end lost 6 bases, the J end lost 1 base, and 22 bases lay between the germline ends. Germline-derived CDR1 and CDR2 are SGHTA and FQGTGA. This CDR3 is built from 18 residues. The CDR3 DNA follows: TGTGCCAGCAGTTCCCCCCCTCGGGGGCAGGGTTCCTACAATGAGCAGTTCTTC. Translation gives CASSSPPRGQGSYNEQFF.

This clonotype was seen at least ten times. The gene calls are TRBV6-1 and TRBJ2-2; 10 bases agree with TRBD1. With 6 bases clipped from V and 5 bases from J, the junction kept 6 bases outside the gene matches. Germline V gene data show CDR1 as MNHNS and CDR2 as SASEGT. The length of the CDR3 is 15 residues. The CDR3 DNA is TGTGCCAGCAGGGCCGGGACAGGGGTAACCGGGGAGCTGTTTTTT. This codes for CASRAGTGVTGELFF.

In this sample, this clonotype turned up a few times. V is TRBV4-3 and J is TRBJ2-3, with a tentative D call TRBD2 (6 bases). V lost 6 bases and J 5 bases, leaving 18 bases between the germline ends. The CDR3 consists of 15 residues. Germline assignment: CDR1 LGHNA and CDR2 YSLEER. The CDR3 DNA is TGCGCCAGCAGTCACGGAGGGAATATAAGAGATACGCAGTATTTT. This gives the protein CASSHGGNIRDTQYF.

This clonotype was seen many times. CDR3: CASSYAPLAVRQFF. The CDR3 bases are TGTGCCAGCAGCTACGCCCCCCTAGCGGTGAGGCAGTTCTTC. The gene calls are TRBV7-9 and TRBJ2-1, with 7 positions matching TRBD2. This CDR3 has 14 amino acids. Looked up from germline, CDR1 is SEHNR and CDR2 is FQNEAQ (reference sequence). J lost 12 bases, V lost 4 bases, and 12 bases had no gene match. The entire variable domain, with the rest obtained from reference TRBV7-9 and TRBJ2-1, is as follows: DTGVSQNPRHKITKRGQNVTFRCDPISEHNRLYWYRQTLGQGPEFLTYFQNEAQLEKSRLLSDRFSAERPKGSFSTLEIQRTEQGDSAMYLCASSYAPLAVRQFFGPGTRLTVL.

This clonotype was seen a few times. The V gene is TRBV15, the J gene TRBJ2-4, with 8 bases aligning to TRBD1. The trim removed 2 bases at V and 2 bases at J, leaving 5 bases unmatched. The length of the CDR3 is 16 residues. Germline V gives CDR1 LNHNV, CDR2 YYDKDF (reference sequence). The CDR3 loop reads CATSRIRGLTKNIQYF. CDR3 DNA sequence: TGTGCCACCAGCAGAATCAGGGGGCTAACCAAAAACATTCAGTACTTC.

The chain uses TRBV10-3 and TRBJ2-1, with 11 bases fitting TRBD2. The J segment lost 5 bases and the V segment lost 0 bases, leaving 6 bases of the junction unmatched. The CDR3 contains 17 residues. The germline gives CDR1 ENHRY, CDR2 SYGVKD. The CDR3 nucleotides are TGTGCCATCAGTGAGTCTTCAACTAGCGGGGGTAACAATGAGCAGTTCTTC. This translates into CAISESSTSGGNNEQFF.

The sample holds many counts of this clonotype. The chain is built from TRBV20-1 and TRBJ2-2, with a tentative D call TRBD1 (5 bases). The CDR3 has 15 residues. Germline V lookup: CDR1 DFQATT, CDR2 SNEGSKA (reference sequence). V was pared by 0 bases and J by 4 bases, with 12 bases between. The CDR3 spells CSARDRAGRTGELFF. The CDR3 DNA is TGCAGTGCTAGAGATCGTGCAGGGCGCACCGGGGAGCTGTTTTTT.

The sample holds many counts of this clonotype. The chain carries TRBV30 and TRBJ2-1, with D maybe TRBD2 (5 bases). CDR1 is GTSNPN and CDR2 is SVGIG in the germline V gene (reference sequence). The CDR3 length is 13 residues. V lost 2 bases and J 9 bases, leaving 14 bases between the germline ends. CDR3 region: CAWSLVRETEQFF. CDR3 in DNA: TGTGCCTGGAGTCTGGTGAGGGAGACTGAGCAGTTCTTC.

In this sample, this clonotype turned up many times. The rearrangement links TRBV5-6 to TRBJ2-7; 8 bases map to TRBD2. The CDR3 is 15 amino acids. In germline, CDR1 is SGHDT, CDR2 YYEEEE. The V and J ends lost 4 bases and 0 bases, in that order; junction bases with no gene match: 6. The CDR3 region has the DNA TGTGCCAGCAGCCCTTTAGCGGGAAACTCCTACGAGCAGTACTTC. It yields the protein CASSPLAGNSYEQYF.

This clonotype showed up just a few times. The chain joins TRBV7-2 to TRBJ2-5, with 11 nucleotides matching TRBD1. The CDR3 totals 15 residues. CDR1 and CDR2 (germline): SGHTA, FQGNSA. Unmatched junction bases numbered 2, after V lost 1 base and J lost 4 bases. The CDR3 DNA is TGTGCCAGCAGCTTAGGGGGGACAGGGGGAGAGACCCAGTACTTC. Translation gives CASSLGGTGGETQYF.

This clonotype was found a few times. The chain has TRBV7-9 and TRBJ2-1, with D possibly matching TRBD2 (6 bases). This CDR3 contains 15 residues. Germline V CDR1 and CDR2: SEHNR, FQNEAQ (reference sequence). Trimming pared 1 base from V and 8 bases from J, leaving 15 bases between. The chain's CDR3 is CASSLEGLRGDEQFF. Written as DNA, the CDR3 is TGTGCCAGCAGCTTAGAGGGACTCCGAGGGGATGAGCAGTTCTTC.

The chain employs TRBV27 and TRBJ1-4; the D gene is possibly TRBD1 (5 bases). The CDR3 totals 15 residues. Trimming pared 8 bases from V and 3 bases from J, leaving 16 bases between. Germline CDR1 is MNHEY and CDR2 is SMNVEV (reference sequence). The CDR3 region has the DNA TGTGCCAGCCGTACGATCTCGGGGGCTAATGAAAAACTGTTTTTT. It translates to CASRTISGANEKLFF. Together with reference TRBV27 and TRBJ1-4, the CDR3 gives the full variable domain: EAQVTQNPRYLITVTGKKLTVTCSQNMNHEYMSWYRQDPGLGLRQIYYSMNVEVTDKGDVPEGYKVSRKEKRNFPLILESPSPNQTSLYFCASRTISGANEKLFFGSGTQLSVL.

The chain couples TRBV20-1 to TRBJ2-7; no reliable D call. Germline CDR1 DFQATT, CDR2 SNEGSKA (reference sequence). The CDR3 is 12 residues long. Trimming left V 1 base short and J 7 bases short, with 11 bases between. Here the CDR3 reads CSARGLRGEQYF. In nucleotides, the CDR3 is TGCAGTGCTAGAGGTCTGCGTGGTGAGCAGTACTTC.

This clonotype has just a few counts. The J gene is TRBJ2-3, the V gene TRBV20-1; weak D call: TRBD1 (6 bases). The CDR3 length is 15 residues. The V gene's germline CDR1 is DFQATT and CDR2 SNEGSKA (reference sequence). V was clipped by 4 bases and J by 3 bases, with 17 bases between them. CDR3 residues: CSATNPRTETDTQYF. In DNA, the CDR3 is TGCAGTGCTACCAATCCCCGGACAGAAACAGATACGCAGTATTTT.

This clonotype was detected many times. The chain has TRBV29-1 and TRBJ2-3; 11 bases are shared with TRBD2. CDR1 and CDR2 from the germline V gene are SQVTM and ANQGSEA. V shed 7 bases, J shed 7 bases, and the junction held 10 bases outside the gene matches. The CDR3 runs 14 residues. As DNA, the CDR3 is TGCAGCGCCCGCCTTAGCGGGAGGGGGAATACGCAGTATTTT. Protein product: CSARLSGRGNTQYF.

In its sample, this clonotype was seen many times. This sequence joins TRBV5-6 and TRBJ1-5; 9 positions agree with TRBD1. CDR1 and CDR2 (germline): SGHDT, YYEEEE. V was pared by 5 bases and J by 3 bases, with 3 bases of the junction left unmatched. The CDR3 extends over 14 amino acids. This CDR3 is CASSRTGDNQPQHF. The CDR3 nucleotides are TGTGCCAGCAGTCGGACAGGGGACAATCAGCCCCAGCATTTT. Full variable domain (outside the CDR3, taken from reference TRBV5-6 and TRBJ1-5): DAGVTQSPTHLIKTRGQQVTLRCSPKSGHDTVSWYQQALGQGPQFIFQYYEEEERQRGNFPDRFSGHQFPNYSSELNVNALLLGDSALYLCASSRTGDNQPQHFGDGTRLSIL.

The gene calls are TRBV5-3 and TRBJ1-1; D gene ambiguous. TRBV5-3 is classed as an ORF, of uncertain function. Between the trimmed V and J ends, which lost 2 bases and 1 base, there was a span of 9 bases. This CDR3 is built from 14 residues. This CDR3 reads CARSFANPNTEAFF. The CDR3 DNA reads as TGTGCCAGAAGCTTCGCGAATCCGAACACTGAAGCTTTCTTT.

For the CDR3, the DNA is TGCAGTGCTAGAGACCCGGGAGGGGCCGTGACCCAGTACTTC. Amino acid sequence: CSARDPGGAVTQYF. The V and J genes are TRBV20-1 and TRBJ2-5; 8 nucleotides agree with TRBD2. The germline CDR1 and CDR2 sequences are DFQATT and SNEGSKA (reference sequence). This CDR3 has 14 amino acids. The ends lost 0 bases at V and 7 bases at J; junction bases unmatched: 7.

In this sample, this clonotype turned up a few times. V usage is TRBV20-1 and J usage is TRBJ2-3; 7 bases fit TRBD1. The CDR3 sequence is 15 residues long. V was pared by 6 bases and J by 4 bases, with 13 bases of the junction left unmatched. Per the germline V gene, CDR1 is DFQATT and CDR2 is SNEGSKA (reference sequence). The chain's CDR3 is CSARHGTVGADTQYF. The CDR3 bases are TGCAGTGCCAGACACGGGACAGTTGGGGCAGATACGCAGTATTTT.

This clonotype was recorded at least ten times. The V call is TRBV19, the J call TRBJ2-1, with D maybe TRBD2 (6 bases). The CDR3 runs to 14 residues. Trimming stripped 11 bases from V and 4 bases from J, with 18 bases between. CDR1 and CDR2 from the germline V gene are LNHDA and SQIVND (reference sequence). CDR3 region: CACGSRDSYNEQFF. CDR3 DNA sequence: TGTGCCTGTGGTAGTAGGGACTCTTACAATGAGCAGTTCTTC.

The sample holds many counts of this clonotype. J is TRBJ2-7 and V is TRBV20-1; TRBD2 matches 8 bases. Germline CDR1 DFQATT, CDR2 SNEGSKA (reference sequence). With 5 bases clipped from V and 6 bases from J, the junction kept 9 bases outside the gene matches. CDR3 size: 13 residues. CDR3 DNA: TGCAGTGCTTGGATAGCCGGGACTAGCGAGCAGTACTTC. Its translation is CSAWIAGTSEQYF.

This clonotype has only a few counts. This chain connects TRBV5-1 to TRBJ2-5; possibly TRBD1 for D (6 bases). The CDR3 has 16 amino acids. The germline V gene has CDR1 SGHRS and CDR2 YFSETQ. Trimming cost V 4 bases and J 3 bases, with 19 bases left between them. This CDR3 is CASSIQGFPPEETQYF. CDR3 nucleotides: TGCGCCAGCAGCATCCAGGGGTTCCCCCCCGAAGAGACCCAGTACTTC. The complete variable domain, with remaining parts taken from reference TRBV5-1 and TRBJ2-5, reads KAGVTQTPRYLIKTRGQQVTLSCSPISGHRSVSWYQQTPGQGLQFLFEYFSETQRNKGNFPGRFSGRQFSNSRSEMNVSTLELGDSALYLCASSIQGFPPEETQYFGPGTRLLVL.

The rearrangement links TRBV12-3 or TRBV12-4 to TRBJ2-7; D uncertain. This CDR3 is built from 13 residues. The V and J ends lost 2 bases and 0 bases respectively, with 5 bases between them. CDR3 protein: CASSLKGSYEQYF. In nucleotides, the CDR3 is TGTGCCAGCAGTTTAAAAGGCTCCTACGAGCAGTACTTC.

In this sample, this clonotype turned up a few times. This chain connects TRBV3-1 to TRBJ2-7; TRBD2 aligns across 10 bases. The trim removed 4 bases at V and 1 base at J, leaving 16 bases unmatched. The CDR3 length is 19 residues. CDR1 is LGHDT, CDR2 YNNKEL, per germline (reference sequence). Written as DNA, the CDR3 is TGTGCCAGCAGCCGACCCACTAAGAGGCTAGCGGGGGCATCCTACGAGCAGTACTTC. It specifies CASSRPTKRLAGASYEQYF.

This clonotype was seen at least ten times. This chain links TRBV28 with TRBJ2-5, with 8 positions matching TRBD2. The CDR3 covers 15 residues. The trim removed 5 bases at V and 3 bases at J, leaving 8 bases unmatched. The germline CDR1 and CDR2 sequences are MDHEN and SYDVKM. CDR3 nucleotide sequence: TGTGCCAGCAGTAGATCCGGGACTAGAGAAGAGACCCAGTACTTC. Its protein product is CASSRSGTREETQYF.

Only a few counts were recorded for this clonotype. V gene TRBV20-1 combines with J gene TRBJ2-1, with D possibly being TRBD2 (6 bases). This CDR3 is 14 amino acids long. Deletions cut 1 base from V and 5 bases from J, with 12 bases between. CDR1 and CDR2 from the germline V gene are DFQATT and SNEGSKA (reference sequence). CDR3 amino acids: CSARAWRGDNEQFF. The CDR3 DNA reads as TGCAGTGCTAGAGCGTGGAGGGGTGACAATGAGCAGTTCTTC.

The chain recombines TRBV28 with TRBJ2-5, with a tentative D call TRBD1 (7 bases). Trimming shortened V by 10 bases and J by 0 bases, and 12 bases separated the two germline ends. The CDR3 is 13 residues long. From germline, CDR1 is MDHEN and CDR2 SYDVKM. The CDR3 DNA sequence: TGTGCCATCGGCAGGGGGGACCAAGAGACCCAGTACTTC. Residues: CAIGRGDQETQYF. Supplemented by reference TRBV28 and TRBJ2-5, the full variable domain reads DVKVTQSSRYLVKRTGEKVFLECVQDMDHENMFWYRQDPGLGLRLIYFSYDVKMKEKGDIPEGYSVSREKKERFSLILESASTNQTSMYLCAIGRGDQETQYFGPGTRLLVL.

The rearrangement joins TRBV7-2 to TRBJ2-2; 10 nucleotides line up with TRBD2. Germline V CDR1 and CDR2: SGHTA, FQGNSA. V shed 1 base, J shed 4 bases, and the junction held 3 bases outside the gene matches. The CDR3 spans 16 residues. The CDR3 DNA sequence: TGTGCCAGCAGCTTAGTAGCGGGAGGTTTCACCGGGGAGCTGTTTTTT. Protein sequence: CASSLVAGGFTGELFF.